The 16 T cell receptor beta chains listed next were all sequenced from one sample in a study of T-cell memory formation after mild COVID-19. TCRdb re-called the 5' RACE reads with MiXCR, one entry per CDR3 protein. The table has under 250,000 distinct CDR3 sequences, around a tenth seen once. The specimen sequenced was PBMCs or a T cell subset sorted from them (not recorded which). These receptors were collected from a man younger than 35 who had mild COVID-19 (a few samples of this study predate the infection). Cell type and time point are not known.

This clonotype turned up a few times. This chain links TRBV12-3 or TRBV12-4 with TRBJ2-5; 7 bases line up with TRBD1. J was trimmed by 5 bases and V by 2 bases; bases with no gene match: 5. CDR3 length: 14 residues. The CDR3 sequence: CASSLRGGMETQYF. DNA of the CDR3: TGTGCCAGCAGTTTAAGAGGGGGCATGGAGACCCAGTACTTC.

This clonotype was counted a few times. This chain uses TRBV2 with TRBJ2-1, with D maybe TRBD1 (5 bases). The length of the CDR3 is 15 residues. V lost 10 bases to trimming and J lost 6 bases, with 22 bases between them. CDR1 and CDR2 from the germline V gene are SNHLY and FYNNEI. CDR3 in DNA: TGTGCCACCAATTCCCCTTGGGCAGGGCGCAATGAGCAGTTCTTC. Translated, it gives CATNSPWAGRNEQFF.

The chain links TRBV7-9 to TRBJ1-1, with 10 bases lining up with TRBD1. Germline lookup yields CDR1 SEHNR and CDR2 FQNEAQ (reference sequence). The length of the CDR3 is 14 residues. After removal of 5 bases from V and 6 bases from J, the junction contained 6 bases not matched to a gene. The CDR3 DNA reads as TGTGCCAGCAGCGAAGACAGGGGGCTCCCTGAAGCTTTCTTT. Residues: CASSEDRGLPEAFF.

CDR3 sequence: CASAAAPSGELFF. CDR3 nucleotides: TGTGCCAGCGCTGCGGCTCCGAGCGGGGAGCTGTTTTTT. V usage is TRBV9 and J usage is TRBJ2-2; D unresolved. The V gene's germline CDR1 is SGDLS and CDR2 YYNGEE. Trimming removed 7 bases at V and 7 bases at J, with 14 bases between. This CDR3 has 13 amino acids.

The chain couples TRBV27 to TRBJ2-3; no firm D call. CDR3 length equals 14 residues. CDR1 MNHEY and CDR2 SMNVEV come from the germline V gene (reference sequence). V was shortened by 1 base and J by 4 bases, with 9 bases between the two germline ends. For the CDR3, the DNA is TGTGCCAGCAGTTTATTGGTCGGCGCAGATACGCAGTATTTT. Its protein product is CASSLLVGADTQYF.

The genes are TRBV29-1 and TRBJ2-3; weak D call: TRBD2 (7 bases). The CDR3 is 13 residues long. The germline gives CDR1 SQVTM, CDR2 ANQGSEA. V lost 6 bases to trimming and J lost 3 bases, with 13 bases between them. Here the CDR3 DNA reads TGCAGCGTGGGGAGGGGGGAGACAGATACGCAGTATTTT. Its protein is CSVGRGETDTQYF.

The J gene is TRBJ2-7, the V gene TRBV30, with D perhaps assigned TRBD1 or TRBD2 (6 bases each). CDR1 GTSNPN and CDR2 SVGIG come from the germline V gene (reference sequence). The CDR3 is made up of 14 amino acids. The V end was cut by 2 bases, the J end by 4 bases, with 15 bases between. The CDR3 loop reads CAWSFRGLLYEQYF. CDR3 bases: TGTGCCTGGAGTTTCCGGGGGCTATTGTACGAGCAGTACTTC. Combining the CDR3 with reference TRBV30 and TRBJ2-7 gives the whole variable domain SQTIHQWPATLVQPVGSPLSLECTVEGTSNPNLYWYRQAAGRGLQLLFYSVGIGQISSEVPQNLSASRPQDRQFILSSKKLLLSDSGFYLCAWSFRGLLYEQYFGPGTRLTVT.

The chain recombines TRBV4-1 with TRBJ2-7, with a possible D match to TRBD1 (6 bases). This CDR3 is built from 15 residues. CDR1 MGHRA and CDR2 YSYEKL come from the germline V gene. V gave up 3 bases and J gave up 2 bases, with 14 bases separating them. CDR3 amino acids: CASSQERQVAYEQYF. Written as DNA, the CDR3 is TGCGCCAGCAGCCAGGAAAGACAGGTAGCCTACGAGCAGTACTTC.

The chain couples TRBV6-2 or TRBV6-3 to TRBJ2-3; 8 bases are a match to TRBD2. The CDR3 spans 15 residues. J gave up 6 bases and V 6 bases, and 11 bases lay outside the gene matches. The germline CDR1 and CDR2 sequences are MNHEY and SVGEGT. For the CDR3, the DNA is TGTGCCAGCAGCAAACTAGCGGCGAGCGTCGATACGCAGTATTTT. It is translated as CASSKLAASVDTQYF.

This clonotype was detected many times. The chain uses TRBV24-1 and TRBJ2-2, with a tentative D call TRBD1 (6 bases). Germline CDR1 reads KGHDR; CDR2 reads SFDVKD. The V end was cut by 3 bases, the J end by 7 bases, with 17 bases between. CDR3 size: 16 residues. This CDR3 reads CATSDPPGEGIGELFF. The CDR3 DNA reads TGTGCCACCAGTGATCCCCCAGGGGAAGGGATCGGGGAGCTGTTTTTT.

The genes are TRBV7-9 and TRBJ2-7; the D gene could be TRBD1 or TRBD2 (5 bases each). Germline V gene data show CDR1 as SEHNR and CDR2 as FQNEAQ (reference sequence). There are 13 residues in the CDR3. Between the trimmed V and J ends, which lost 4 bases and 7 bases, there was a span of 14 bases. The CDR3 DNA reads TGTGCCAGCAGCTGGGGACCACAAAGGGAGCAGTACTTC. Its protein is CASSWGPQREQYF.

A note on this clonotype: The junction departs from germline at one end; a sequencing error may be responsible. V gene TRBV3-1 combines with J gene TRBJ2-3; D call uncertain. This CDR3 is 13 amino acids long. Germline V lookup: CDR1 LGHDT, CDR2 YNNKEL (reference sequence). In nucleotides, the CDR3 is TGTGCATCCTGGTGGGGAAGCACAGAGACGCAGGATTTT. Its translation is CASWWGSTETQDF.

The chain links TRBV11-3 to TRBJ2-1; D gene ambiguous. Germline-derived CDR1 and CDR2 are SGHNT and YENEEA. CDR3 size: 13 residues. With 1 base removed from V and 10 bases from J, the gap between germline ends came to 11 bases. CDR3 residues: CASSLAALGEQFF. CDR3 DNA: TGTGCCAGCAGCTTAGCGGCGCTCGGCGAGCAGTTCTTC.

This clonotype was found many times. The chain recombines TRBV20-1 with TRBJ1-2; TRBD1 agrees at 8 bases. V lost 5 bases and J lost 4; bases outside the gene matches: 9. The V gene's germline CDR1 is DFQATT and CDR2 SNEGSKA (reference sequence). This CDR3 has 14 amino acids. This CDR3 reads CSAGDRGVGYGYTF. CDR3 nucleotide sequence: TGCAGTGCTGGCGACAGGGGTGTCGGCTATGGCTACACCTTC.

The chain has TRBV6-5 and TRBJ2-7; D unclear. The CDR3 covers 14 residues. V lost 0 bases to trimming and J lost 1 base, with 7 bases between them. CDR1 and CDR2 from the germline V gene are MNHEY and SVGAGI. The CDR3 bases are TGTGCCAGCAGTTACTCGGGCAGATCCTACGAGCAGTACTTC. It yields the protein CASSYSGRSYEQYF.

This sequence joins TRBV7-9 and TRBJ2-5; D gene ambiguous. CDR3 size: 14 residues. With 1 base removed from V and 6 bases from J, the gap between germline ends came to 12 bases. CDR1 is SEHNR and CDR2 is FQNEAQ in the germline V gene (reference sequence). The CDR3 DNA follows: TGTGCCAGCAGCTTAGTGTCCCGCCGGAAGACCCAGTACTTC. Its protein is CASSLVSRRKTQYF.